A single TCR beta chain is shown here with its context. These data are taken from a study of technical replicates of blood from a few donors. Repertoires were generated with immunoSEQ multiplex PCR, while TCRdb's copy carries only in-frame clones and drops some. The sample records tens of thousands of clones, 94% being singletons. The V gene's germline CDR1 is MNHNY and CDR2 SVGAGI (reference sequence). Trimming at V came to 3 bases and at J to 8 bases, leaving 11 bases not matched to a gene. The CDR3 has 16 residues. Input material: T cells isolated from PBMCs. The chain carries TRBV6-6 and TRBJ1-5; 9 nucleotides align to TRBD1. The TCR originated in a human donor in good health. The CDR3 sequence: CASSYSQGATGEPQHF. DNA for the CDR3: TGTGCCAGCAGTTATTCACAGGGGGCGACGGGTGAGCCCCAGCATTTT.